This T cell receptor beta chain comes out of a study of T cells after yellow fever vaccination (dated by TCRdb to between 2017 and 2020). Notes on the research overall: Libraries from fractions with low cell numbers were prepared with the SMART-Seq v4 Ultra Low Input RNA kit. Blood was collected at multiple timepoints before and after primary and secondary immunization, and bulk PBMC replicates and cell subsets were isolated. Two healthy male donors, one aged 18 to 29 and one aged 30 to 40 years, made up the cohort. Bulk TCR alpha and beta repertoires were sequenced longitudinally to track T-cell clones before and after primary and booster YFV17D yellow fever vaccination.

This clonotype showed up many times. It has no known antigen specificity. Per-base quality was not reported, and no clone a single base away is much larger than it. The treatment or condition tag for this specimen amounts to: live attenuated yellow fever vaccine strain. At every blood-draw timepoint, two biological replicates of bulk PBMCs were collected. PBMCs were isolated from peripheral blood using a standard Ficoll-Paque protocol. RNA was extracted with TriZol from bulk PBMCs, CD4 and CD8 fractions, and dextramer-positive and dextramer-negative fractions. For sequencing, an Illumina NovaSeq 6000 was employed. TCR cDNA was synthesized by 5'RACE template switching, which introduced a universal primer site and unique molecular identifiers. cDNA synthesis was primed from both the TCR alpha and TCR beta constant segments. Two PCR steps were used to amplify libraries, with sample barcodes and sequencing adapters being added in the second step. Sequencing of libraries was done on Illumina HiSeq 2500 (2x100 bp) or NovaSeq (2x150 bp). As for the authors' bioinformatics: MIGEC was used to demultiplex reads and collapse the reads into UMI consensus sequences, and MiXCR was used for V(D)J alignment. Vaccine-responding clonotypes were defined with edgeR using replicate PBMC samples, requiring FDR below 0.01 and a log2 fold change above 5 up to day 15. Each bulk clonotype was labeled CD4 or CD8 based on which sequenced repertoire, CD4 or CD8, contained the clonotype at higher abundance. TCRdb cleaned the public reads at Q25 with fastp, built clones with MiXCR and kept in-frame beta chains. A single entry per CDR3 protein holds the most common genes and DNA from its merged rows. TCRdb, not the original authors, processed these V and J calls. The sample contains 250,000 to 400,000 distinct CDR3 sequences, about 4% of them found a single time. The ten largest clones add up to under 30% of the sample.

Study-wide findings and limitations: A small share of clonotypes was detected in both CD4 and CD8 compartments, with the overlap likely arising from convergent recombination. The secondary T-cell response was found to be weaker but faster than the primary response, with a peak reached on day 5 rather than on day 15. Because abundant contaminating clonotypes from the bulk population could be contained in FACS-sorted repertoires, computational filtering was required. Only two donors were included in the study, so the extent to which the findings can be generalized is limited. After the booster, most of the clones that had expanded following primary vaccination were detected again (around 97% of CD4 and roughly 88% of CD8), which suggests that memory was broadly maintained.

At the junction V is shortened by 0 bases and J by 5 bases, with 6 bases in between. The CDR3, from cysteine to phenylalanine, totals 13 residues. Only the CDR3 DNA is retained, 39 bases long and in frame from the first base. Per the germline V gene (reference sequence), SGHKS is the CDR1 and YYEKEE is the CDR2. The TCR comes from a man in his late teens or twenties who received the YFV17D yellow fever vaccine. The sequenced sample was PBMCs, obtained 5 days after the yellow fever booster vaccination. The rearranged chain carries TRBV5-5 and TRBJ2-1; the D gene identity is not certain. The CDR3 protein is CASSLAPNNEQFF. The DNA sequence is TGTGCCAGCAGCTTGGCACCCAACAATGAGCAGTTCTTC.